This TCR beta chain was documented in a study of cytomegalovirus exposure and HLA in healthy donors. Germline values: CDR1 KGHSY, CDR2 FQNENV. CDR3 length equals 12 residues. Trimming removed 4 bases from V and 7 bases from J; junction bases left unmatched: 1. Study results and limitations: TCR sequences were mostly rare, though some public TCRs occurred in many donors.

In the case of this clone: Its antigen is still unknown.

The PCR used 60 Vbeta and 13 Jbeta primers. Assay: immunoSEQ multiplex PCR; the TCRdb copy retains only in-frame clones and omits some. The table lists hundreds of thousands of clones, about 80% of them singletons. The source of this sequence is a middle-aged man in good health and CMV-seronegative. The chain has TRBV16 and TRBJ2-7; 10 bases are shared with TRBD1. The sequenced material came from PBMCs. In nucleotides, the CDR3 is TGTGCCAGCAGCCGGACAGGGGGAGAGCAGTACTTC. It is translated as CASSRTGGEQYF.